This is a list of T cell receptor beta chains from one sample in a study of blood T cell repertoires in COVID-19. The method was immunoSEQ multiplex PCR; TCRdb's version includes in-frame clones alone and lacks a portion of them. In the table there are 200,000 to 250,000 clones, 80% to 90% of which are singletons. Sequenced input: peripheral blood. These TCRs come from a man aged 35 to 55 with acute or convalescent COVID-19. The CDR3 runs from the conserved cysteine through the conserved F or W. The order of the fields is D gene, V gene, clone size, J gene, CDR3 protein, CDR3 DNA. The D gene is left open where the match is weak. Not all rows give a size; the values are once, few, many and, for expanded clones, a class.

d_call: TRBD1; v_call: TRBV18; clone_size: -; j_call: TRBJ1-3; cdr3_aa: CASSLDRGAGNTIYF; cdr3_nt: TGTGCCAGCTCCCTAGACAGGGGCGCTGGAAACACCATATATTTT
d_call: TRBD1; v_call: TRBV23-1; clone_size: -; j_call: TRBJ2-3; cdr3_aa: CASSGTGESTDTQYF; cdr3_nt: TGCGCCAGCAGTGGGACAGGGGAAAGCACAGATACGCAGTATTTT
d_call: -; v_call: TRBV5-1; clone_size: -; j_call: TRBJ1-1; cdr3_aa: CASSSNRAGISTEAFF; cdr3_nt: TGCGCCAGCAGCTCAAACCGAGCGGGGATAAGCACTGAAGCTTTCTTT
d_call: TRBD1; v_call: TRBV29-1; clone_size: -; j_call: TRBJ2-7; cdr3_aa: CSVPGTGSGYEQYF; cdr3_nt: TGCAGCGTTCCCGGGACAGGGAGCGGGTACGAGCAGTACTTC
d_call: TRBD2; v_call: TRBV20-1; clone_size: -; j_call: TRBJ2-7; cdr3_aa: CSASQGQRLAGAYEQYF; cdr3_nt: TGCAGTGCTAGTCAAGGACAAAGACTAGCGGGGGCCTACGAGCAGTACTTC
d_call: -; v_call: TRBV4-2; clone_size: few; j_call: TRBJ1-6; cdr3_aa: CASSQDKDRAGSPLHF; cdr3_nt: TGTGCCAGCAGCCAAGATAAGGACAGAGCAGGCTCACCCCTCCACTTT
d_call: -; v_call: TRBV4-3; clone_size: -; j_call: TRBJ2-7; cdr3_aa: CASSQDRAYEQYF; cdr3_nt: TGCGCCAGCAGCCAAGATCGGGCCTACGAGCAGTACTTC
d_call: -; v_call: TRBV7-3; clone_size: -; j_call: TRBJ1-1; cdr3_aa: CASSLSGTGTEAFF; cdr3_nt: TGTGCCAGCAGCTTGTCCGGAACGGGCACTGAAGCTTTCTTT
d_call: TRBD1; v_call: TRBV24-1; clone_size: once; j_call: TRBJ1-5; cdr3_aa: CATSDSQIQGVNQPQHF; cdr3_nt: TGTGCCACCAGTGATTCGCAAATCCAGGGGGTGAATCAGCCCCAGCATTTT
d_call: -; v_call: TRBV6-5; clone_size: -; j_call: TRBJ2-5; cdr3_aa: CASSYTSLSVQYF; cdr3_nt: TGTGCCAGCAGTTACACCTCCCTTTCGGTCCAGTACTTC
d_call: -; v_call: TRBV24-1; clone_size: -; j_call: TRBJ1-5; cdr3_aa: CATSDGQQGNQPQHF; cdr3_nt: TGTGCCACCAGTGATGGACAACAGGGAAATCAGCCCCAGCATTTT
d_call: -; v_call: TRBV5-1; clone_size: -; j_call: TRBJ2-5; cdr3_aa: CASSLSGGPQETQYF; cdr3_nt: TGCGCCAGCAGCTTATCCGGGGGACCTCAAGAGACCCAGTACTTC
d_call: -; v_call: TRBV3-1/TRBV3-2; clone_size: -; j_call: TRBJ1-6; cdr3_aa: CASSQDSTNSPLHF; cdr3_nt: TGTGCCAGCAGCCAAGATAGCACGAATTCACCCCTCCACTTT
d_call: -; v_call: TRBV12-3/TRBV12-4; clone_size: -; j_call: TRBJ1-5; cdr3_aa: CASTLGRQPQHF; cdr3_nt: TGTGCCAGCACCCTAGGTCGTCAGCCCCAGCATTTT
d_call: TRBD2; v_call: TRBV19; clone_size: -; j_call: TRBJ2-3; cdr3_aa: CASSVAGGSGDTQYF; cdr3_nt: TGTGCCAGTAGTGTAGCGGGGGGGTCCGGAGATACGCAGTATTTT
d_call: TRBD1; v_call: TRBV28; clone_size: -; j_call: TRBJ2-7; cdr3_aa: CASRGQGRQQYF; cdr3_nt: TGTGCCAGCAGGGGACAGGGTCGCCAGCAGTACTTC
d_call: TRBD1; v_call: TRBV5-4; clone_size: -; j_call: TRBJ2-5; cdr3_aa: CASSSQGVRETQYF; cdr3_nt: TGTGCCAGCAGCTCACAGGGGGTTAGGGAGACCCAGTACTTC
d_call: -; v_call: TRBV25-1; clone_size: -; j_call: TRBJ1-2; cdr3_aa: CASSEWGQGFYGYTF; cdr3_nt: TGTGCCAGCAGTGAATGGGGTCAGGGCTTTTATGGCTACACCTTC
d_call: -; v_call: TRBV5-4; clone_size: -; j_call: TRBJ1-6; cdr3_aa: CASSLSGSYNSPLHF; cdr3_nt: TGTGCCAGCAGCTTGTCGGGGTCCTATAATTCACCCCTCCACTTT
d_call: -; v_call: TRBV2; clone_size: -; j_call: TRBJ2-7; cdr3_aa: CASSLQAGTYEQYF; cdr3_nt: TGTGCCAGCAGCTTGCAGGCAGGCACCTACGAGCAGTACTTC
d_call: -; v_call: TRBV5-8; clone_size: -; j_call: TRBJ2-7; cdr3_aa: CASSSRLRGSYEQYF; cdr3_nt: TGTGCCAGCAGCTCTCGGTTAAGAGGCTCCTACGAGCAGTACTTC
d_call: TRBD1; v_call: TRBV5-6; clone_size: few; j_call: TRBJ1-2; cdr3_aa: CASSPRDRDHYGYTF; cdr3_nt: TGTGCCAGCAGCCCCCGGGACAGGGATCACTATGGCTACACCTTC
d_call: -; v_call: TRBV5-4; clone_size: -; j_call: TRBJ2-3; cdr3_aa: CASSFGGGTDTQYF; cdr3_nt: TGTGCCAGCAGCTTTGGTGGGGGGACAGATACGCAGTATTTT
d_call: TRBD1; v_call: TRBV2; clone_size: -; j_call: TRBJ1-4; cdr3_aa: CASSQLTGLAGEKLFF; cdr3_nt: TGTGCCAGCAGCCAACTGACAGGGTTGGCGGGGGAAAAACTGTTTTTT
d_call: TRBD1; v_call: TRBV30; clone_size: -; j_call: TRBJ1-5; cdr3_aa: CAWSPDRGHQPQHF; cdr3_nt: TGTGCCTGGAGTCCGGACAGGGGGCATCAGCCCCAGCATTTT
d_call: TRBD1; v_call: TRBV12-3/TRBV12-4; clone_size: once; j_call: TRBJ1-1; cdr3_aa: CASTPTGGTEAFF; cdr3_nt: TGTGCCAGCACTCCGACAGGGGGCACTGAAGCTTTCTTT
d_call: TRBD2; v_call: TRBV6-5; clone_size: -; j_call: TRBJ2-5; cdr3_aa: CASRERGGWETQYF; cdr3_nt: TGTGCCAGCAGAGAGCGGGGGGGCTGGGAGACCCAGTACTTC
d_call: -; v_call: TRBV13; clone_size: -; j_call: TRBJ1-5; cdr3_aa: CASSSRGVANQPQHF; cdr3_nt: TGTGCCAGCAGCTCCAGGGGTGTTGCCAATCAGCCCCAGCATTTT
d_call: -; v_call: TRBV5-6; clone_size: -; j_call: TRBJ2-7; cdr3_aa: CASSLTQGRYEQYF; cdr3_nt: TGTGCCAGCAGCTTGACACAGGGGAGGTACGAGCAGTACTTC
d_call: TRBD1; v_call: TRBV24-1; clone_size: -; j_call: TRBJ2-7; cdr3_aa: CATSDVQGYEQYF; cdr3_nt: TGTGCCACCAGTGACGTACAGGGGTACGAGCAGTACTTC
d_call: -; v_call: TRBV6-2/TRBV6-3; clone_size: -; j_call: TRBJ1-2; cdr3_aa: CASSPTVFYGYTF; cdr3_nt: TGTGCCAGCAGCCCTACAGTTTTCTATGGCTACACCTTC
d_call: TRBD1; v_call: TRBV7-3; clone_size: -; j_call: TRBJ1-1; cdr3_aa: CASSVTGGNTEAFF; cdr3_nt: TGTGCCAGCAGCGTAACAGGGGGGAACACTGAAGCTTTCTTT
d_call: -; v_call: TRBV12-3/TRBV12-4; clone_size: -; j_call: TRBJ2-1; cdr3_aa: CASSLVAEQFF; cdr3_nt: TGTGCCAGCAGTTTAGTAGCTGAGCAGTTCTTC
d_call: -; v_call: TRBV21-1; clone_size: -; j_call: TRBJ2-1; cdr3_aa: CASSKGGQGLWNEQFF; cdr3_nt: TGTGCCAGCAGCAAAGGTGGGCAGGGGCTTTGGAATGAGCAGTTCTTC
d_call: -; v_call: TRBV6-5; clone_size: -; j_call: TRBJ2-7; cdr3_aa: CASSNYEQYF; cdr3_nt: TGTGCCAGCTCAAACTACGAGCAGTACTTC
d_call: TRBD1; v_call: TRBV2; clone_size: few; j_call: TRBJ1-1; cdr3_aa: CASRNEGATTEAFF; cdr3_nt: TGTGCCAGCAGAAATGAGGGGGCGACCACTGAAGCTTTCTTT
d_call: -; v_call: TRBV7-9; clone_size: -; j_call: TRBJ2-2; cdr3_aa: CASSLGGTGELFF; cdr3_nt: TGTGCCAGCAGCTTAGGAGGTACCGGGGAGCTGTTTTTT
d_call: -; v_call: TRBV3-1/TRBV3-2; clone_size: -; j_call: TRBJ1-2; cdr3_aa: CASSLSGFDYGYTF; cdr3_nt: TGTGCCAGCAGCCTAAGCGGTTTTGACTATGGCTACACCTTC
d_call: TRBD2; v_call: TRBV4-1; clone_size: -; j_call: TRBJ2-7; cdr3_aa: CASSQAGLAAVQYF; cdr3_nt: TGCGCCAGCAGCCAGGCGGGACTAGCAGCAGTGCAGTACTTC
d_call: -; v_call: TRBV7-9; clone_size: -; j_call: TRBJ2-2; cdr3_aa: CASSGGQGIITGELFF; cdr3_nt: TGTGCCAGCAGCGGAGGGCAGGGAATTATCACCGGGGAGCTGTTTTTT
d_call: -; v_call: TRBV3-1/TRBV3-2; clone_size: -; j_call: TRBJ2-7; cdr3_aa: CASSQGEIYEQYF; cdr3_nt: TGTGCCAGCAGCCAAGGTGAGATCTACGAGCAGTACTTC
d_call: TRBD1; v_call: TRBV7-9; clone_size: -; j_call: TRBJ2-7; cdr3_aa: CAEASGQGLGEQYF; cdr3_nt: TGTGCCGAAGCGTCCGGACAGGGATTAGGCGAGCAGTACTTC
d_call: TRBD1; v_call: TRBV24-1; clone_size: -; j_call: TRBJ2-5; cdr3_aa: CATSDGTGAQETQYF; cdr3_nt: TGTGCCACCAGTGACGGGACAGGGGCCCAAGAGACCCAGTACTTC
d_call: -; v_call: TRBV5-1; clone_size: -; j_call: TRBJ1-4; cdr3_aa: CASSLTPGSGEKLFF; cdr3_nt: TGCGCCAGCAGCCTCACCCCAGGGTCGGGCGAAAAACTGTTTTTT
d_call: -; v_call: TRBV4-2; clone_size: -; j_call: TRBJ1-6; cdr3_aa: CASRGGTYSPLHF; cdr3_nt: TGTGCCAGCAGAGGTGGGACATATTCACCCCTCCACTTT
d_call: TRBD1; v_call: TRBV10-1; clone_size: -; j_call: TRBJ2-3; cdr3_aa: CASSVDRGFTDTQYF; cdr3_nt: TGCGCCAGCAGCGTTGACAGGGGGTTCACAGATACGCAGTATTTT
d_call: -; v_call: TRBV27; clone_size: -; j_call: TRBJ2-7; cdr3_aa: CASSPSPDYEQYF; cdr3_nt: TGTGCCAGCAGCCCATCCCCAGACTACGAGCAGTACTTC
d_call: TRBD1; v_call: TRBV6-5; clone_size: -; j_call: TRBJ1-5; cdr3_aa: CASSPEGQGNQPQHF; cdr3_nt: TGTGCCAGCAGTCCGGAGGGACAGGGCAATCAGCCCCAGCATTTT
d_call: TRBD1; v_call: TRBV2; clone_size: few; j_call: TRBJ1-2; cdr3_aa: CASTNIQGAGYTF; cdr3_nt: TGTGCCAGCACCAACATACAGGGGGCGGGCTACACCTTC
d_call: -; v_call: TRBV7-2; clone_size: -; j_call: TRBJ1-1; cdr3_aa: CASSLTWNTEAFF; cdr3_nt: TGTGCCAGCAGCTTAACATGGAACACTGAAGCTTTCTTT
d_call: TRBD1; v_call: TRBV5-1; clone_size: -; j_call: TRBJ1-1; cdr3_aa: CASTLGTGETEAFF; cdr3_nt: TGCGCCAGCACCCTCGGGACAGGGGAGACTGAAGCTTTCTTT
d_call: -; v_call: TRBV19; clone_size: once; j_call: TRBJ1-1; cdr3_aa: CASSTTSGGSSNTEAFF; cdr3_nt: TGTGCCAGTAGTACTACTTCGGGGGGGTCATCGAACACTGAAGCTTTCTTT
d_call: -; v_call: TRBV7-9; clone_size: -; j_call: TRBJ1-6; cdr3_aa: CASSLGGGGISPLHF; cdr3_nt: TGTGCCAGCAGCTTAGGTGGCGGGGGGATTTCACCCCTCCACTTT